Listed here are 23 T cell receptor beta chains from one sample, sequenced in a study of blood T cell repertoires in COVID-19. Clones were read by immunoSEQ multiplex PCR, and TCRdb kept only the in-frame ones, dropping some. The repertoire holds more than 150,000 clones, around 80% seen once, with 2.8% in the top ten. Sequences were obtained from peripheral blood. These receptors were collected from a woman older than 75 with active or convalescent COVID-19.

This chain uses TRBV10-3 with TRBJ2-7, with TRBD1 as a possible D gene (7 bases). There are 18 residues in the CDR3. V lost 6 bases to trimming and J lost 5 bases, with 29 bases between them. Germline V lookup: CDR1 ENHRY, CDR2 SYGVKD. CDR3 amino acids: CAIRQGRNSGAGGNEQYF. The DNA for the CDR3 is TGTGCCATCAGGCAGGGACGAAACTCGGGGGCAGGGGGGAACGAGCAGTACTTC.

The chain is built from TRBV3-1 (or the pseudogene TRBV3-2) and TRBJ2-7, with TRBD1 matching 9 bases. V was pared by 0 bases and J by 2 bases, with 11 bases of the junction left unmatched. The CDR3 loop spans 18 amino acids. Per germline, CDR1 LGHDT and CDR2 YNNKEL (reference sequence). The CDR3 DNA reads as TGTGCCAGCAGCCAAGAAAGAATTCGGGGACAGGGAACCTACGAGCAGTACTTC. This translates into CASSQERIRGQGTYEQYF.

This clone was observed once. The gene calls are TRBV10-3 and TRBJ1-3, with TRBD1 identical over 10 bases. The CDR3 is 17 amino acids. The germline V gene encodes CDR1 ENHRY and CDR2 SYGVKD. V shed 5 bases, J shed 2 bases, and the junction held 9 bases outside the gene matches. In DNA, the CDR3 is TGTGCCATCAGTCCGGGACAGGGGTTTGTCACTGGAAACACCATATATTTT. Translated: CAISPGQGFVTGNTIYF.

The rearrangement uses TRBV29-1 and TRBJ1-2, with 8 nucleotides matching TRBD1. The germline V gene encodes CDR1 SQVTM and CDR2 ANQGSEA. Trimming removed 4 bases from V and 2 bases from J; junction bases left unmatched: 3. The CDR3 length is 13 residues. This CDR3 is CSVGTGTNYGYTF. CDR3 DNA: TGCAGCGTTGGGACAGGGACGAACTATGGCTACACCTTC.

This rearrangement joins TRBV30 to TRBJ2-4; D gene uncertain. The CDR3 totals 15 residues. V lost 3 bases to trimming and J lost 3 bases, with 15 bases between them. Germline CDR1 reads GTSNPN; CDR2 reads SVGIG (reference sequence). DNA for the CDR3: TGTGCCTGGAGGCGAAAGCGTAAGGACAAAAACATTCAGTACTTC. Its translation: CAWRRKRKDKNIQYF.

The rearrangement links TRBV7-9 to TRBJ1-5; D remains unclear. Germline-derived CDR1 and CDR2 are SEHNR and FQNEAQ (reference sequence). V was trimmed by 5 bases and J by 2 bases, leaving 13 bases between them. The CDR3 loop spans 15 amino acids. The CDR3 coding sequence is TGTGCCAGCAGCCCCCCCGCGGGTGGCAATCAGCCCCAGCATTTT. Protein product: CASSPPAGGNQPQHF.

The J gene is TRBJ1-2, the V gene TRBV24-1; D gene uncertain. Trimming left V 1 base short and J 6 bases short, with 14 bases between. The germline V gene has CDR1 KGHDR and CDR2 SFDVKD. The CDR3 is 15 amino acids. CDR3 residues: CATSDFSAPQDGYTF. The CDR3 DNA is TGTGCCACCAGTGATTTCTCCGCCCCCCAGGATGGCTACACCTTC.

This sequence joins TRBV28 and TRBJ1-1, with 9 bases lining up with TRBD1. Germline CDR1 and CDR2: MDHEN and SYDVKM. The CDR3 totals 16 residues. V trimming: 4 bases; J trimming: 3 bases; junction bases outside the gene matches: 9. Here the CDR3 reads CASSSFGQGRYTEAFF. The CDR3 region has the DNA TGTGCCAGCAGTTCCTTTGGACAGGGGAGGTACACTGAAGCTTTCTTT.

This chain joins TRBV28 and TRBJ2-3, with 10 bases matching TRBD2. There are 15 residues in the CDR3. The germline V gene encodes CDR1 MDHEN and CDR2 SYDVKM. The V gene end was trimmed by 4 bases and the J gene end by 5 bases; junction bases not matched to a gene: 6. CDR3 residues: CASSWYKREGDTQYF. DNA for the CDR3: TGTGCCAGCAGTTGGTATAAGCGGGAGGGAGATACGCAGTATTTT.

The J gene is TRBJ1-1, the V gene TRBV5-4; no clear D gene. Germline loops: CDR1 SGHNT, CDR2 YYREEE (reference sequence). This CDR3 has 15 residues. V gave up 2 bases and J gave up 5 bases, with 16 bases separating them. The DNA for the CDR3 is TGTGCCAGCAGCTTCGTTGAGGGAGGAGGGACTGAAGCTTTCTTT. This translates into CASSFVEGGGTEAFF.

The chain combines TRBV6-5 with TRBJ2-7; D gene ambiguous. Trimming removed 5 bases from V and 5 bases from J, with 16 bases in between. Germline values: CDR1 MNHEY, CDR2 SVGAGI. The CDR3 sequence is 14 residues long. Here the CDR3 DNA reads TGTGCCAGCAGTCCCGGCGGCGCACCCAACGAGCAGTACTTC. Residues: CASSPGGAPNEQYF.

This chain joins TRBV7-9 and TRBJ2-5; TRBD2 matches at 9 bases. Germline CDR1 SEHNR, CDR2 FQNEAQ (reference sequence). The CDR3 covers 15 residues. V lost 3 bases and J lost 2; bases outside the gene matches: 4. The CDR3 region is CASSFLAGGQETQYF. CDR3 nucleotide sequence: TGTGCCAGCAGCTTTCTTGCGGGGGGGCAAGAGACCCAGTACTTC.

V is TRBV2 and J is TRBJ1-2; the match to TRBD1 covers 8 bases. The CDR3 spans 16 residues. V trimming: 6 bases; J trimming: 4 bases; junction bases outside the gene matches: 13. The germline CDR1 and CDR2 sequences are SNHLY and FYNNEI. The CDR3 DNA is TGTGCCAGCAGCCAATACCAGACAGGGGAAAGCTATGGCTACACCTTC. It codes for CASSQYQTGESYGYTF.

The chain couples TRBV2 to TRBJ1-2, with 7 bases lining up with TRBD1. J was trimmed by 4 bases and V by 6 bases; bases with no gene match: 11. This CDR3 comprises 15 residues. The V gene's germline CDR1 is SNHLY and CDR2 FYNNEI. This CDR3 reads CASRADRAGFYGYTF. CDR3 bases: TGTGCCAGCAGAGCCGACAGGGCGGGGTTCTATGGCTACACCTTC.

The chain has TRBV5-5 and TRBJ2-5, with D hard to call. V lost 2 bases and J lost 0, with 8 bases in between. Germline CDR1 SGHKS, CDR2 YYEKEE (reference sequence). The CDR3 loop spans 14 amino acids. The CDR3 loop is CASSFGSDQETQYF. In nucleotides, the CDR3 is TGTGCCAGCAGCTTTGGTTCAGACCAAGAGACCCAGTACTTC.

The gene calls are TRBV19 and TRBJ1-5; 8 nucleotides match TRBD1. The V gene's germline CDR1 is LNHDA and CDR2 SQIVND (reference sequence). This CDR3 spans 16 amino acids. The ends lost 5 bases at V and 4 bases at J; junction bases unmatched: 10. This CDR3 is CASSAGQGTWNQPQHF. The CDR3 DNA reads TGTGCCAGTAGTGCCGGACAGGGAACTTGGAATCAGCCCCAGCATTTT.

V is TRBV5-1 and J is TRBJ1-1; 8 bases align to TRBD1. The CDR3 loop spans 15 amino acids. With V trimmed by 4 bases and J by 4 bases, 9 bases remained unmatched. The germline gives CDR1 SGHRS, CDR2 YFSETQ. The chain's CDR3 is CASSDQGASGTEAFF. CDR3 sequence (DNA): TGCGCCAGCAGCGATCAGGGGGCCAGCGGCACTGAAGCTTTCTTT.

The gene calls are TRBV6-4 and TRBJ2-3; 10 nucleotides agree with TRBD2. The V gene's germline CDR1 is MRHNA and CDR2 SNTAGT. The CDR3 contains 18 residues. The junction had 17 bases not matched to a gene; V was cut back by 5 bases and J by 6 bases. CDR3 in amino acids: CASSRTDSGGPGTDTQYF. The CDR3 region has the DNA TGTGCCAGCAGTCGCACCGATAGCGGGGGGCCGGGTACTGATACGCAGTATTTT.

DNA for the CDR3: TGCAGCGTTTTCGGACAGCTTAACACTGAAGCTTTCTTT. This codes for CSVFGQLNTEAFF. The V and J genes are TRBV29-1 and TRBJ1-1, with a possible D match to TRBD1 (6 bases). Germline V gives CDR1 SQVTM, CDR2 ANQGSEA. This CDR3 is built from 13 residues. The V end was cut by 5 bases, the J end by 2 bases, with 12 bases between.

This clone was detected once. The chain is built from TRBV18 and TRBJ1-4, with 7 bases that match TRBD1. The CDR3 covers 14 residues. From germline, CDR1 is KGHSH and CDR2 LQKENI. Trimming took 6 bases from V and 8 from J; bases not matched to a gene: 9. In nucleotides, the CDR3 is TGTGCCAGCTCTCCCGGGACAGAGGACGAAAAACTGTTTTTT. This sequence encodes CASSPGTEDEKLFF.

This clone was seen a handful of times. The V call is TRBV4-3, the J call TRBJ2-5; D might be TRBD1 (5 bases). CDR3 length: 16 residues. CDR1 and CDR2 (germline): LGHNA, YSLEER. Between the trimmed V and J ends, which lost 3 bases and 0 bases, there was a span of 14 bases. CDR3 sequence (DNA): TGCGCCAGCAGCCAGGGGAACAGGCCTTACCAAGAGACCCAGTACTTC. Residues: CASSQGNRPYQETQYF.

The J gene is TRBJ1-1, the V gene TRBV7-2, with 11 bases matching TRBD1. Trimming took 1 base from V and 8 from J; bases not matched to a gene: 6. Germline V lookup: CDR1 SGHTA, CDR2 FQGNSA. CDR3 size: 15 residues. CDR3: CASSLGTRTGGEAFF. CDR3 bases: TGTGCCAGCAGCTTAGGCACCCGGACAGGGGGCGAAGCTTTCTTT. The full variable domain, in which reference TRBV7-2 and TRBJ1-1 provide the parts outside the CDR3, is GAGVSQSPSNKVTEKGKDVELRCDPISGHTALYWYRQSLGQGLEFLIYFQGNSAPDKSGLPSDRFSAERTGGSVSTLTIQRTQQEDSAVYLCASSLGTRTGGEAFFGQGTRLTVV.

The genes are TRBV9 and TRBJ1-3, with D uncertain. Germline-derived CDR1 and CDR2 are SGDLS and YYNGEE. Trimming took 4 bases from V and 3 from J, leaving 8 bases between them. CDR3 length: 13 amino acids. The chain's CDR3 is CASSILSGNTIYF. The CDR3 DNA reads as TGTGCCAGCAGCATTCTTAGTGGAAACACCATATATTTT.